What follows is one T cell receptor beta chain and its context. Its cognate antigen is unknown. Germline values: CDR1 SNHLY, CDR2 FYNNEI. The CDR3 spans 16 residues. Trimming pared 10 bases from V and 0 bases from J, leaving 20 bases between. The sample is drawn from a study of beta chain features in type 1 diabetes. cDNA synthesis used the whole RNA isolate, giving expressed TCRB sequences. Data came from immunoSEQ multiplex PCR; TCRdb stores just in-frame clones and leaves some out. The sample holds about 390,000 clones, 8.5% to 10% seen once. General study results and limits: Any HLA type influence on TCRB rearrangement was left unresolved here. Patients with Type 1 diabetes showed moderately but significantly shorter TCRB CDR3s in all four CD4+ subsets.

This sequence originates from a man aged 25 to 40 with type 1 diabetes. The sample comprised central memory CD4+ T cells from blood. The chain has TRBV2 and TRBJ2-3; no definite D call. The CDR3 DNA sequence: TGTGCCATCCAGCAGGATGGGGAATCTAGCACAGATACGCAGTATTTT. Encoded protein: CAIQQDGESSTDTQYF. The complete variable domain, with remaining parts taken from reference TRBV2 and TRBJ2-3, reads EPEVTQTPSHQVTQMGQEVILRCVPISNHLYFYWYRQILGQKVEFLVSFYNNEISEKSEIFDDQFSVERPDGSNFTLKIRSTKLEDSAMYFCAIQQDGESSTDTQYFGPGTRLTVL.